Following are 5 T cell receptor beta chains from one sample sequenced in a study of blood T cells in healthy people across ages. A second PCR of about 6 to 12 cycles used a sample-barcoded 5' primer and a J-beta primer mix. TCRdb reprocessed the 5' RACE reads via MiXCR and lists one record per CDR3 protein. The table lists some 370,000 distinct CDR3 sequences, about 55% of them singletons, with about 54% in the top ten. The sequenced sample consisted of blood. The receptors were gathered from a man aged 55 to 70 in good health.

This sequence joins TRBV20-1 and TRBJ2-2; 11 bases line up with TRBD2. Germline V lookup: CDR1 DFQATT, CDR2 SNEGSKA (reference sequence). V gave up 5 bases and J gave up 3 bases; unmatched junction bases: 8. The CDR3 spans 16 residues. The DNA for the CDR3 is TGCAGTGCTCGTAGCGGGAGGGCCTCATACACCGGGGAGCTGTTTTTT. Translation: CSARSGRASYTGELFF.

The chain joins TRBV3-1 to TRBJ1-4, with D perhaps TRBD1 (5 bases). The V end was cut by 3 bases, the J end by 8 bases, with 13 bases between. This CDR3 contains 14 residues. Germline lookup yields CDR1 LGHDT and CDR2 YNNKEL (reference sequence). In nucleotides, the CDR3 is TGTGCCAGCAGCCATGGCAGGGTGGGGGAAAAACTGTTTTTT. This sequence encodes CASSHGRVGEKLFF.

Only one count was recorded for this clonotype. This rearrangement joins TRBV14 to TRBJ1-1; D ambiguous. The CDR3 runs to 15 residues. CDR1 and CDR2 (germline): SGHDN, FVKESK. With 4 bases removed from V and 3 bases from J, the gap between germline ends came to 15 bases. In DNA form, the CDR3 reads TGTGCCAGCAGCCCCTGGGGAAGTGGGGACACTGAAGCTTTCTTT. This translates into CASSPWGSGDTEAFF.

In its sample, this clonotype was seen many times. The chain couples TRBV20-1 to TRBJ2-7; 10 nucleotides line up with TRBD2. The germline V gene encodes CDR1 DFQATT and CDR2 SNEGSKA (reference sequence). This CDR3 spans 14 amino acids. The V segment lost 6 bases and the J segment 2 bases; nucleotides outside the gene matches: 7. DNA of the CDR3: TGCAGTGCATCACTAGCGGGAAGGACCTACGAGCAGTACTTC. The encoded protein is CSASLAGRTYEQYF.

CDR3 amino acids: CASSFDSGRSWETQYF. The CDR3 DNA reads TGTGCCAGCAGCTTTGATAGCGGGAGGTCGTGGGAGACCCAGTACTTC. The chain carries TRBV7-2 and TRBJ2-5; TRBD2 matches at 10 bases. Germline-derived CDR1 and CDR2 are SGHTA and FQGNSA. This CDR3 is built from 16 residues. Trimming at V came to 3 bases and at J to 5 bases, leaving 9 bases not matched to a gene.